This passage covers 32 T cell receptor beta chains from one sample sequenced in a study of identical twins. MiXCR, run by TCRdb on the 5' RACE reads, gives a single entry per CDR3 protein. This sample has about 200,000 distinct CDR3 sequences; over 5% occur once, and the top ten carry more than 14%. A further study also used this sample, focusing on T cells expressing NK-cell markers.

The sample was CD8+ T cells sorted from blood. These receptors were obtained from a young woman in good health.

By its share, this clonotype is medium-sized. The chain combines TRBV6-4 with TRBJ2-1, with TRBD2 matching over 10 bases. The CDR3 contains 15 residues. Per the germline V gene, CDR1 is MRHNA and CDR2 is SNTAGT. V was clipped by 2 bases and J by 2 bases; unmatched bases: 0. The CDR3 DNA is TGTGCCAGCAGTGACCTAGCGGGAGCCTACAATGAGCAGTTCTTC. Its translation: CASSDLAGAYNEQFF.

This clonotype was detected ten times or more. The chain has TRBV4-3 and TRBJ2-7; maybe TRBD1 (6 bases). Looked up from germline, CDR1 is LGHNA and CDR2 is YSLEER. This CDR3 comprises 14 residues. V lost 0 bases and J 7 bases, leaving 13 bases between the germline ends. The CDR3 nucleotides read TGCGCCAGCAGCCAAGAACAGGGAGAAGGTGAGCAGTACTTC. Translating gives CASSQEQGEGEQYF.

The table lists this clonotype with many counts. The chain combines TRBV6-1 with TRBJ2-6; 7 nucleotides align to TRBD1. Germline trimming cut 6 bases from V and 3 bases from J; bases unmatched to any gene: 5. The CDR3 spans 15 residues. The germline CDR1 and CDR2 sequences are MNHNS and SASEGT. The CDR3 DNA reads TGTGCCAGCAGAGACAGGGATGATGGGGCCAACGTCCTGACTTTC. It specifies CASRDRDDGANVLTF.

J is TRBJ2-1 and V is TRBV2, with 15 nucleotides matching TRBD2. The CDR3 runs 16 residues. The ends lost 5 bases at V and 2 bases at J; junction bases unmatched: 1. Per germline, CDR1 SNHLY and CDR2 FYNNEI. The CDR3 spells CASSRTSGRAYNEQFF. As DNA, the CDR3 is TGTGCCAGCAGTCGGACTAGCGGGAGGGCCTACAATGAGCAGTTCTTC.

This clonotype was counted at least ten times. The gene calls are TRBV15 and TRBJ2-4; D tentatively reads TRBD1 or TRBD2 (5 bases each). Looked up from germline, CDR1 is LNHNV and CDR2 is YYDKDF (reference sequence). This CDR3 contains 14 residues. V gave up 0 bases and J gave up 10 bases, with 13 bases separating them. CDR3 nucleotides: TGTGCCACCAGCAGAGATAGGGACGGTCCAATTCAGTACTTC. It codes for CATSRDRDGPIQYF.

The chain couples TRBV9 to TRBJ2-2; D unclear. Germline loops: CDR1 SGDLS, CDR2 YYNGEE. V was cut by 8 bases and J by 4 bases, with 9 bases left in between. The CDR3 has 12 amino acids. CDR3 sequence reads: CASRKGTGELFF. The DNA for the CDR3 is TGTGCCAGTCGAAAAGGCACCGGGGAGCTGTTTTTT.

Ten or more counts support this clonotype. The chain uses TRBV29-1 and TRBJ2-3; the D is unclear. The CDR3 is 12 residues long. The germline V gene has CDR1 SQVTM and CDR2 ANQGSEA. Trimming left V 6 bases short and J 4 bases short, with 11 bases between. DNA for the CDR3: TGCAGCGTGGCCCCCAGCGCAGATACGCAGTATTTT. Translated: CSVAPSADTQYF.

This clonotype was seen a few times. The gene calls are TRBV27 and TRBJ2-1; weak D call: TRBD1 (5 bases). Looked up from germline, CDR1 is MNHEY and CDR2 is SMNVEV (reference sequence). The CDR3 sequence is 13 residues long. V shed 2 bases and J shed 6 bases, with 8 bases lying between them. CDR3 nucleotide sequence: TGTGCCAGCAGTTTAGGGGCTGCCAATGAGCAGTTCTTC. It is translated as CASSLGAANEQFF.

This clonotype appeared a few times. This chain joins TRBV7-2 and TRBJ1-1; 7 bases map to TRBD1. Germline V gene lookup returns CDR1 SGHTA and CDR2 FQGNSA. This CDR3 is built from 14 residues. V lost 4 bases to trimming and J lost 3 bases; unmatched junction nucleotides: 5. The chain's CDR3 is CASSSATGDTEAFF. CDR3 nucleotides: TGTGCCAGCAGCTCTGCTACAGGGGACACTGAAGCTTTCTTT.

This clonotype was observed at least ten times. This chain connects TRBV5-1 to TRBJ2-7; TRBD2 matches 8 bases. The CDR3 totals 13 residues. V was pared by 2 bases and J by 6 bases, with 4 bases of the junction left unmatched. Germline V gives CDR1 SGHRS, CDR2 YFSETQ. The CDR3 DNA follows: TGCGCCAGCAGCTTCGGGACTAGTCCCGAGCAGTACTTC. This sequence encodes CASSFGTSPEQYF.

CDR3 region: CASSDGGPRGYGYTF. In DNA, the CDR3 is TGTGCCAGCAGTGACGGCGGACCGCGTGGCTATGGCTACACCTTC. The J gene is TRBJ1-2, the V gene TRBV6-4, with D unclear. The CDR3 consists of 15 residues. V dropped 2 bases and J dropped 4 bases, with 14 bases sitting between them. Germline V gives CDR1 MRHNA, CDR2 SNTAGT.

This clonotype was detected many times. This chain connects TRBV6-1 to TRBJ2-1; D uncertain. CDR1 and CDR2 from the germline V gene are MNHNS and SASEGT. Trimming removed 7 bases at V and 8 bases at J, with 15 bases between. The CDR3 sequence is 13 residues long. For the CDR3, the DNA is TGTGCCAGCACCCCAACCAGCGCTGATGAGCAGTTCTTC. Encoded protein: CASTPTSADEQFF.

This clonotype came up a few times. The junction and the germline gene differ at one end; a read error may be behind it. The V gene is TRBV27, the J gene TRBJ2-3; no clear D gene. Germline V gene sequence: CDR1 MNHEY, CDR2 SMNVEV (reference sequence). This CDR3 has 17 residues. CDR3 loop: CASSLSPPPGGEDTQYF. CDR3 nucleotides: TGTGCCAGCAGTCTATCCCCCCCTCCGGGCGGCGAAGATACGCAGTATTTT.

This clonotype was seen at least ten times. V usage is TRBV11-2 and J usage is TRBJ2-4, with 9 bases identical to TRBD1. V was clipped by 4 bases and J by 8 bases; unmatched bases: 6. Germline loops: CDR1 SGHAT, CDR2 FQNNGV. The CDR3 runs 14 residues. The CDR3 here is CASSSGQGTYIQYF. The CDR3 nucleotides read TGTGCCAGCAGCTCCGGACAGGGGACGTACATTCAGTACTTC.

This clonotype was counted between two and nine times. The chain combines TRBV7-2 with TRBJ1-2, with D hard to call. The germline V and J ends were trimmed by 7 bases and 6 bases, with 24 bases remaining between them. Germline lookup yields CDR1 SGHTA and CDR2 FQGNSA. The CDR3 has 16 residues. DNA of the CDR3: TGTGCCAGCACTAACCCGGGGTCGAGACCGGAGGATGGCTACACCTTC. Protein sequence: CASTNPGSRPEDGYTF.

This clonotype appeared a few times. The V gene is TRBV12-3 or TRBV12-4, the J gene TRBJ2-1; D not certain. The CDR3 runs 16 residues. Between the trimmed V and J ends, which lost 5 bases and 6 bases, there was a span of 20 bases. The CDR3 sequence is CASSPGPVVVINEQFF. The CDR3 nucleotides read TGTGCCAGCAGTCCCGGCCCGGTAGTGGTCATCAATGAGCAGTTCTTC.

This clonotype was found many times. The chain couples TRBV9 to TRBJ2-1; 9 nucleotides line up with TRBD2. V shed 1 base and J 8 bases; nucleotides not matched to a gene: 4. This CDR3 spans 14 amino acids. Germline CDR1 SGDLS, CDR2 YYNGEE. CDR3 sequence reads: CASSVLAGLDEQFF. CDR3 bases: TGTGCCAGCAGCGTACTAGCGGGACTGGATGAGCAGTTCTTC.

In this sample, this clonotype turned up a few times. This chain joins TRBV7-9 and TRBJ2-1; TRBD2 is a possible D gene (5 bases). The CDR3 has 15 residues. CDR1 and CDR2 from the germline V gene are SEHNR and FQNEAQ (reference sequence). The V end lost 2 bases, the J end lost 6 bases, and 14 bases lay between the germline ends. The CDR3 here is CASSLLGWESNEQFF. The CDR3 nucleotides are TGTGCCAGCAGCTTATTGGGGTGGGAGAGCAATGAGCAGTTCTTC.

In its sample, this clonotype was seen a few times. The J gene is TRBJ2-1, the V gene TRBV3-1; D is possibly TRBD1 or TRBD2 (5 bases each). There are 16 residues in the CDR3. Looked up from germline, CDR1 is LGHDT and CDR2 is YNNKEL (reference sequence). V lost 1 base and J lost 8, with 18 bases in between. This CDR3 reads CASSQVGRGLGDEQFF. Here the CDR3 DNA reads TGTGCCAGCAGCCAAGTGGGTCGGGGCCTCGGCGATGAGCAGTTCTTC.

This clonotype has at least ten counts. The CDR3, as DNA: TGCGCCAGCAGCTTGCGCGCACTAGCGGGAGGGAAGAATGAGCAGTTCTTC. This sequence encodes CASSLRALAGGKNEQFF. The V gene is TRBV5-1, the J gene TRBJ2-1; 13 bases are a match to TRBD2. Trimming removed 1 base from V and 7 bases from J; junction bases left unmatched: 8. The CDR3 length is 17 residues. CDR1 and CDR2 from the germline V gene are SGHRS and YFSETQ.

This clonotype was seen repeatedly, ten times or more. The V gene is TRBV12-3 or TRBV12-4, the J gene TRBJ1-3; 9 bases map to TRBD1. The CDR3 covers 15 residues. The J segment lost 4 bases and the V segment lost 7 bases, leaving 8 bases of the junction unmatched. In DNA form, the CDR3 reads TGTGCCAGCACTCCGGGACAGGGCCTAGGAAACACCATATATTTT. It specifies CASTPGQGLGNTIYF.

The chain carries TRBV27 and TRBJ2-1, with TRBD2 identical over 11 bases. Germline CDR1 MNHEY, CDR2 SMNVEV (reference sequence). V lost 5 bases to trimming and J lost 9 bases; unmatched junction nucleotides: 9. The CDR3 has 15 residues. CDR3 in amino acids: CASSIAGGPTGEQFF. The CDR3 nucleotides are TGTGCCAGCAGTATAGCGGGAGGGCCAACGGGTGAGCAGTTCTTC.

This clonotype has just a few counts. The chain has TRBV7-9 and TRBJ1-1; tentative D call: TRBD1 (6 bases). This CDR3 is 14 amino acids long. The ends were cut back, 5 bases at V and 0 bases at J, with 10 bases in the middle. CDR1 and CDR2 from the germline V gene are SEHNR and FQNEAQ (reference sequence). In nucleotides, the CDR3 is TGTGCCAGCAGCCAAGGGGGGATGAACACTGAAGCTTTCTTT. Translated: CASSQGGMNTEAFF.

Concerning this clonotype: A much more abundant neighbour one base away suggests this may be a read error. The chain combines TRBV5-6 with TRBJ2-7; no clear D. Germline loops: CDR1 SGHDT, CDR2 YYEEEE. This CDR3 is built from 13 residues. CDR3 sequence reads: CPSSLYGVNEQYF. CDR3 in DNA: TGTCCCAGCAGCTTATATGGTGTTAACGAGCAGTACTTC.

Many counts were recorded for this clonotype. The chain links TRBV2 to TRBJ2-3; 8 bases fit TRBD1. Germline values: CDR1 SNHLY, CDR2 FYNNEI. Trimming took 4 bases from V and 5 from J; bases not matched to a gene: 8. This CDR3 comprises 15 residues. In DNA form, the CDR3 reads TGTGCCAGCAGTGTTACAGGGGGTATGGGAGATACGCAGTATTTT. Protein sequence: CASSVTGGMGDTQYF.

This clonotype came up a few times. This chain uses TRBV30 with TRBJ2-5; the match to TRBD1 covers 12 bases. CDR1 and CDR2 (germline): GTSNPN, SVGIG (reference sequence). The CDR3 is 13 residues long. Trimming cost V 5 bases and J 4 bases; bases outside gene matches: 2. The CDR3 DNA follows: TGTGCCTGGGGGACAGGGGGCGCAGAGACCCAGTACTTC. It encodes CAWGTGGAETQYF.

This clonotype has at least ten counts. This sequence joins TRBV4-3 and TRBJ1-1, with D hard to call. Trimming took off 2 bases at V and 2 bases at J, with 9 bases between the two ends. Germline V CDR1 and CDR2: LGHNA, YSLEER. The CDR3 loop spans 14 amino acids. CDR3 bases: TGCGCCAGCAGCCAACAACACGAAAACACTGAAGCTTTCTTT. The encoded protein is CASSQQHENTEAFF.

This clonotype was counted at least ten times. CDR3 loop: CAIRVAGGLNEQFF. The CDR3 DNA follows: TGTGCCATCAGGGTAGCGGGGGGCCTCAATGAGCAGTTCTTC. V usage is TRBV10-3 and J usage is TRBJ2-1, with 10 positions matching TRBD2. Germline lookup yields CDR1 ENHRY and CDR2 SYGVKD. The CDR3 is 14 residues long. Germline trimming cut 6 bases from V and 6 bases from J; bases unmatched to any gene: 5.

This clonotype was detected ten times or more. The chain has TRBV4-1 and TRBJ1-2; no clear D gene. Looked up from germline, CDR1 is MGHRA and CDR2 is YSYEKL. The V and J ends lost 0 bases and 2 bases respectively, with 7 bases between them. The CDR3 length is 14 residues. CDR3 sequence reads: CASSQDARNYGYTF. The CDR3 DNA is TGCGCCAGCAGCCAAGATGCGAGAAACTATGGCTACACCTTC.

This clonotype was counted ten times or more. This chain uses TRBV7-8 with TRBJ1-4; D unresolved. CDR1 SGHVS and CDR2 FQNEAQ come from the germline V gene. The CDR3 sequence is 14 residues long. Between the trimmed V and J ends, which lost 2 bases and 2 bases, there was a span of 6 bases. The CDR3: CASSLLGTNEKLFF. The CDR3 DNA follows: TGTGCCAGCAGCTTACTGGGGACTAATGAAAAACTGTTTTTT.

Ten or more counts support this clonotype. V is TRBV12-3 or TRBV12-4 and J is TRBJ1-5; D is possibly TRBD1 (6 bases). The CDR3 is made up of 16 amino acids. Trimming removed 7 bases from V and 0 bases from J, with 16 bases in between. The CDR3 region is CASTPDSSYSNQPQHF. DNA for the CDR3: TGTGCCAGCACCCCGGACAGTTCTTATAGCAATCAGCCCCAGCATTTT.

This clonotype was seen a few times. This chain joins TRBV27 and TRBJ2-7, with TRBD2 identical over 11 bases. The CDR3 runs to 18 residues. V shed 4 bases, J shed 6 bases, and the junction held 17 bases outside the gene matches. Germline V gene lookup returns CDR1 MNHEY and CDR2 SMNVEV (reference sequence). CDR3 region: CASSSPTSGIRLGAEQYF. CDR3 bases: TGTGCCAGCAGTTCCCCGACTAGCGGGATCCGCCTGGGGGCCGAGCAGTACTTC.